Following are 19 T cell receptor beta chains from one sample sequenced in a study of T-cell reconstitution after alpha-beta-depleted transplantation in children. The TCRbeta library was prepared with unique molecular identifiers. TCRdb re-called the PCR reads with MiXCR, one entry per CDR3 protein. The sample includes about 870,000 distinct CDR3 sequences, under 20% seen only once; the top ten take around 5.3%. The sample here was PBMCs, mostly from graft donor cells, taken 360 days after TCRalphabeta/CD19-depleted stem cell transplant. The receptors were gathered from a male patient aged 10 to 17 who had a stem cell transplant for acute lymphoblastic leukemia, so the T cells may come from the graft donor.

This clonotype has just a few counts. The gene calls are TRBV9 and TRBJ2-1; 8 bases map to TRBD2. CDR1 is SGDLS and CDR2 is YYNGEE in the germline V gene. J was trimmed by 8 bases and V by 6 bases; bases with no gene match: 16. The length of the CDR3 is 16 residues. The CDR3 loop reads CASTVQAGEGGYEQFF. CDR3 DNA: TGTGCCAGCACCGTTCAAGCGGGAGAAGGAGGGTATGAGCAGTTCTTC. The whole variable domain, remainder taken from reference TRBV9 and TRBJ2-1, is DSGVTQTPKHLITATGQRVTLRCSPRSGDLSVYWYQQSLDQGLQFLIQYYNGEERAKGNILERFSAQQFPDLHSELNLSSLELGDSALYFCASTVQAGEGGYEQFFGPGTRLTVL.

J is TRBJ1-2 and V is TRBV12-3 or TRBV12-4, with TRBD1 identical over 11 bases. J gave up 8 bases and V 3 bases, and 8 bases lay outside the gene matches. This CDR3 has 15 residues. The CDR3 coding sequence is TGTGCCAGCAGTTTGGGCCCCTGGACAGGGGGCGGCTACACCTTC. It encodes CASSLGPWTGGGYTF.

The V and J genes are TRBV11-2 and TRBJ2-1, with 9 bases identical to TRBD1. V lost 8 bases and J lost 0; bases outside the gene matches: 8. There are 16 residues in the CDR3. CDR1 SGHAT and CDR2 FQNNGV come from the germline V gene. CDR3 bases: TGTGCCAGCGGACAGGGGCAGTTTTACTCCTACAATGAGCAGTTCTTC. It translates to CASGQGQFYSYNEQFF.

The V call is TRBV12-3 or TRBV12-4, the J call TRBJ1-1; D might be TRBD1 (6 bases). CDR3 length equals 13 residues. Trimming pared 4 bases from V and 5 bases from J, leaving 11 bases between. Here the CDR3 reads CASSYIGTTEAFF. CDR3 DNA sequence: TGTGCCAGCAGTTATATCGGGACAACTGAAGCTTTCTTT.

Regarding this clonotype: The missing conserved phenylalanine or tryptophan at the end of this CDR3 makes a read error likely. The chain has TRBV5-1 and TRBJ1-1; perhaps TRBD1 as D (5 bases). V lost 4 bases to trimming and J lost 4 bases, with 14 bases between them. Germline values: CDR1 SGHRS, CDR2 YFSETQ. The CDR3 is made up of 14 amino acids. As DNA, the CDR3 is TGCGCCAGCAGCCTACCGGGGGAAGGCACTGAAGCTTTCTCT. Protein product: CASSLPGEGTEAFS.

This clonotype was observed a handful of times. CDR3 in amino acids: CASGLAGRRSYEQYF. In nucleotides, the CDR3 is TGTGCCAGCGGACTCGCGGGACGCCGCTCCTACGAGCAGTACTTC. V usage is TRBV7-2 and J usage is TRBJ2-7; a weak D match, TRBD2 (6 bases). The CDR3 loop spans 15 amino acids. Trimming stripped 8 bases from V and 0 bases from J, with 17 bases between. The germline V gene encodes CDR1 SGHTA and CDR2 FQGNSA.

This clonotype has a count of ten or more. The V and J genes are TRBV5-1 and TRBJ1-2; 8 bases line up with TRBD1. Germline loops: CDR1 SGHRS, CDR2 YFSETQ. The CDR3 runs to 16 residues. V lost 3 bases, J lost 3 bases, and 10 bases stayed unmatched. CDR3 DNA: TGCGCCAGCAGCTCGTGGACAGGGTGGATCGACTATGGCTACACCTTC. Its translation: CASSSWTGWIDYGYTF.

In its sample, this clonotype was seen a few times. The CDR3 protein is CASSSASGRANEQFF. In DNA, the CDR3 is TGTGCCAGCAGCTCCGCTAGCGGGAGGGCCAATGAGCAGTTCTTC. The chain carries TRBV11-1 and TRBJ2-1; 12 nucleotides match TRBD2. Germline V gene lookup returns CDR1 SGHAT and CDR2 FQDESV (reference sequence). The CDR3 loop spans 15 amino acids. V lost 4 bases to trimming and J lost 6 bases; unmatched junction nucleotides: 4.

This clonotype was seen a single time. This rearrangement joins TRBV5-8 to TRBJ2-3, with D perhaps matching TRBD2 (5 bases). V lost 4 bases and J 0 bases, leaving 15 bases between the germline ends. The CDR3 runs to 16 residues. Germline V lookup: CDR1 SGHTS, CDR2 YDEGEE. CDR3 loop: CASSVAPTTSTDTQYF. CDR3 sequence (DNA): TGTGCCAGCAGCGTAGCCCCGACTACGAGCACAGATACGCAGTATTTT.

This clonotype showed up just a few times. This chain uses TRBV7-9 with TRBJ1-2; perhaps TRBD1 as D (5 bases). V was cut by 1 base and J by 4 bases, with 16 bases left in between. Looked up from germline, CDR1 is SEHNR and CDR2 is FQNEAQ (reference sequence). The CDR3 consists of 16 residues. The CDR3 nucleotides are TGTGCCAGCAGCTTAGGCAGGCAGGGAAGAGGCTATGGCTACACCTTC. Protein sequence: CASSLGRQGRGYGYTF. The whole variable domain, remainder taken from reference TRBV7-9 and TRBJ1-2, is DTGVSQNPRHKITKRGQNVTFRCDPISEHNRLYWYRQTLGQGPEFLTYFQNEAQLEKSRLLSDRFSAERPKGSFSTLEIQRTEQGDSAMYLCASSLGRQGRGYGYTFGSGTRLTVV.

This clonotype was counted a few times. V and J are TRBV6-2 or TRBV6-3 and TRBJ2-5; D not resolved. V was clipped by 3 bases and J by 6 bases, with 8 bases between them. Germline CDR1 and CDR2: MNHEY and SVGEGT. The CDR3 totals 12 residues. The DNA for the CDR3 is TGTGCCAGCAGTTATCCTTTTCAGACCCAGTACTTC. As protein: CASSYPFQTQYF.

The chain recombines TRBV6-5 with TRBJ1-1; no clear D gene. CDR3 length: 15 amino acids. Germline V gene data show CDR1 as MNHEY and CDR2 as SVGAGI. Trimming removed 2 bases from V and 1 base from J, with 11 bases in between. In nucleotides, the CDR3 is TGTGCCAGCAGTTACCTCGGGCAGGAGAACACTGAAGCTTTCTTT. The encoded protein is CASSYLGQENTEAFF.

This clonotype was detected only a few times. The rearrangement joins TRBV4-1 to TRBJ1-2; a possible D gene is TRBD1 (6 bases). The CDR3 totals 13 residues. Germline assignment: CDR1 MGHRA and CDR2 YSYEKL. V shed 1 base and J shed 8 bases, with 11 bases lying between them. This CDR3 is CASSQVHRDGYTF. For the CDR3, the DNA is TGCGCCAGCAGCCAAGTTCACAGGGACGGCTACACCTTC.

The chain links TRBV3-1 to TRBJ2-1; 7 bases map to TRBD2. Germline V lookup: CDR1 LGHDT, CDR2 YNNKEL (reference sequence). The CDR3 is 18 residues long. After removal of 1 base from V and 5 bases from J, the junction contained 14 bases not matched to a gene. The CDR3 here is CASSQAGTNGGRNNEQFF. CDR3 in DNA: TGTGCCAGCAGCCAAGCCGGGACTAACGGAGGACGGAACAATGAGCAGTTCTTC.

This clonotype has more than one count but fewer than ten. The chain uses TRBV29-1 and TRBJ2-2, with 9 bases that match TRBD2. The germline V gene has CDR1 SQVTM and CDR2 ANQGSEA. The CDR3 totals 15 residues. J lost 3 bases, V lost 4 bases, and 6 bases had no gene match. This chain's CDR3 is CSVVGREGHTGELFF. The CDR3 DNA reads TGCAGCGTTGTCGGGCGGGAGGGCCACACCGGGGAGCTGTTTTTT.

The chain uses TRBV18 and TRBJ2-3; 10 bases line up with TRBD2. Germline lookup yields CDR1 KGHSH and CDR2 LQKENI. Trimming at V came to 7 bases and at J to 2 bases, leaving 6 bases not matched to a gene. This CDR3 has 15 amino acids. CDR3 amino acids: CASFPLAGPTDTQYF. CDR3 sequence (DNA): TGTGCCAGCTTCCCACTAGCGGGGCCCACAGATACGCAGTATTTT.

Many counts were recorded for this clonotype. The J gene is TRBJ1-1, the V gene TRBV12-3 or TRBV12-4; D may be TRBD1 (5 bases). The CDR3 contains 12 residues. V was trimmed by 10 bases and J by 8 bases, leaving 17 bases between them. The CDR3 DNA follows: TGTGCCACCGAGGGGACTGGGACCGAAGCTTTCTTT. Translating gives CATEGTGTEAFF.

V usage is TRBV9 and J usage is TRBJ1-1; D call uncertain. V shed 4 bases and J shed 5 bases, with 15 bases lying between them. The CDR3 has 14 residues. In germline, CDR1 is SGDLS, CDR2 YYNGEE. This CDR3 is CASSSPPTRTEAFF. CDR3 nucleotides: TGTGCCAGCAGCTCCCCTCCGACGAGGACTGAAGCTTTCTTT.

V is TRBV7-2 and J is TRBJ2-1; D call uncertain. The germline V and J ends were trimmed by 5 bases and 6 bases, with 14 bases remaining between them. This CDR3 contains 14 residues. Germline values: CDR1 SGHTA, CDR2 FQGNSA. CDR3 in DNA: TGTGCCAGCAGCCCTCCTTTCGAGAGCAATGAGCAGTTCTTC. Protein: CASSPPFESNEQFF.